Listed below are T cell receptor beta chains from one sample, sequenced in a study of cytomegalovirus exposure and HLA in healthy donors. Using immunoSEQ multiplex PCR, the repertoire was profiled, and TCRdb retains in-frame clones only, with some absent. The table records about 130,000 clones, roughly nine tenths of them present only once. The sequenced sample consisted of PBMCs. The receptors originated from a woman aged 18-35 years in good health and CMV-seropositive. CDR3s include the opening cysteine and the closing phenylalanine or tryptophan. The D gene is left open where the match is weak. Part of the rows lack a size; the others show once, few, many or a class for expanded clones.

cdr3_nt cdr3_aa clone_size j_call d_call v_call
TGTGCCAGCAGCCGACTAGCGGGGGGGCAAGAGACCCAGTACTTC CASSRLAGGQETQYF NA TRBJ2-5 TRBD2 TRBV27
TGCAGCGTTGCCCTAATGGCGCTAGGTGAAGCTTTCTTT CSVALMALGEAFF NA TRBJ1-1 NA TRBV29-1
TGTGCCAGCAGTTACAACTCAGGGAACCCGACGGGCTACACCTTC CASSYNSGNPTGYTF NA TRBJ1-2 NA TRBV6-5
TGTGCCAGCAGCTTAAGGACAGGGGACGTCCTGACTTTC CASSLRTGDVLTF NA TRBJ2-6 TRBD1 TRBV7-6
TGTGCCATCCCAAGCGGGGAGCTCGGGGAGCTGTTTTTT CAIPSGELGELFF NA TRBJ2-2 TRBD2 TRBV6-7
TGTGCCAGCAGTACCACCCCGGGACAGTACAATGAGCAGTTCTTC CASSTTPGQYNEQFF NA TRBJ2-1 TRBD1 TRBV6-1
TGCGCCAGCAGCTTGGGAGACAGGCTCGGGGGGGAGCCCCAGCATTTT CASSLGDRLGGEPQHF NA TRBJ1-5 NA TRBV5-1
TGTGCCACCAGCAGAGATCTTGCTAACAATGAGCAGTTCTTC CATSRDLANNEQFF NA TRBJ2-1 NA TRBV15
TGTGCCAGCAGTGGGGGGACAGCTGACACAGATACGCAGTATTTT CASSGGTADTDTQYF NA TRBJ2-3 TRBD1 TRBV6-1
TGTGCCAGCAGTGAATCCCGGGACAGCTCCTACGAGCAGTACTTC CASSESRDSSYEQYF once TRBJ2-7 TRBD1 TRBV2
TGTGCCAGCAGGCCGGGACAGTTCTACGAGCAGTACTTC CASRPGQFYEQYF NA TRBJ2-7 TRBD1 TRBV6-5
TGCAGCGTCGGGACAGGGGAAGCTTTCTTT CSVGTGEAFF NA TRBJ1-1 TRBD1 TRBV29-1
TGTGCCAGCCGCCGGAGCAATCAGCCCCAGCATTTT CASRRSNQPQHF NA TRBJ1-5 NA TRBV2
TGTGCCAGCTCACGATTCGGGACTAGCGGAGATACGCAGTATTTT CASSRFGTSGDTQYF NA TRBJ2-3 TRBD2 TRBV18
TGTGCCTGGAGTGCGCCCCAGGGGGAGGTAGAGACCCAGTACTTC CAWSAPQGEVETQYF NA TRBJ2-5 NA TRBV30
TGTGCCAGCAGAGAACAGGGGGCGACTAATGAAAAACTGTTTTTT CASREQGATNEKLFF NA TRBJ1-4 TRBD1 TRBV2
TGCGCCAGCAGCCCCAGGACAGGGATAGTGGGCAATGAGCAGTTCTTC CASSPRTGIVGNEQFF NA TRBJ2-1 TRBD1 TRBV4-1
TGTGCCAGCAGTTTAGGACAGTATCAGCCCCAGCATTTT CASSLGQYQPQHF once TRBJ1-5 NA TRBV27
TGTGCCAGCAGTTTCAGGGGTAGGGGCAATCAGCCCCAGCATTTT CASSFRGRGNQPQHF NA TRBJ1-5 NA TRBV28
TGCGCCAGCAGTATCCTCCCGGGGGGGGAATGGTATGGCTACACCTTC CASSILPGGEWYGYTF NA TRBJ1-2 NA TRBV10-1
TGTGCCAGCAGCGATAGCAGGACAGGGAGGGAGACCCAGTACTTC CASSDSRTGRETQYF NA TRBJ2-5 TRBD1 TRBV9
TGTGCCAGCTGCCCTGAGGGGGGGTTTACAGAGACCCAGTACTTC CASCPEGGFTETQYF once TRBJ2-5 NA TRBV5-4
TGTGCCATCAGTGAGGGTAGCGGATACTATGGCTACACCTTC CAISEGSGYYGYTF few TRBJ1-2 NA TRBV10-3
TGTGCCAGCAAATCCGAGATCACTGAAGCTTTCTTT CASKSEITEAFF NA TRBJ1-1 NA TRBV27
TGTGCGCGGGGCCCCTCGCATTCACCCCTCCACTTT CARGPSHSPLHF few TRBJ1-6 NA TRBV21-1
TGTGCCAGCAGTTCCCCCGGGACTAGCGTGCACGAGCAGTACTTC CASSSPGTSVHEQYF NA TRBJ2-7 TRBD2 TRBV6-5
TGTGCCAGCAGCCGGACTAGCGGGGGGGCCGGGCAGTACTTC CASSRTSGGAGQYF NA TRBJ2-7 TRBD2 TRBV27
TGCAGCCCCTACGAGGGAGATGGCTACGAGCAGTACTTC CSPYEGDGYEQYF NA TRBJ2-7 NA TRBV29-1
TGCAGCGTCGACCAGGGTGTCGGCCTCTATGGCTACACCTTC CSVDQGVGLYGYTF NA TRBJ1-2 NA TRBV29-1
TGCGCCAGCAAAGGGGGCGCGTCTGGGGAGCTGTTTTTT CASKGGASGELFF NA TRBJ2-2 TRBD1 TRBV5-1
TGTGCCAGCATCCTAGGGGTATCAGGGGGCTTCCGCTGTCGGGCCAACGTCCTGACTTTC CASILGVSGGFRCRANVLTF NA TRBJ2-6 TRBD1 TRBV11-3
TGCGCCAGCAGCCAGACAGGAACCTACAATGAGCAGTTCTTC CASSQTGTYNEQFF NA TRBJ2-1 NA TRBV4-1
TGTGCCAGCAGATGGGGACAGACCTTGAACACTGAAGCTTTCTTT CASRWGQTLNTEAFF NA TRBJ1-1 TRBD1 TRBV5-5
TGCGCCAGCAGCTTAGAGGGTTCGGAGACCCAGTACTTC CASSLEGSETQYF NA TRBJ2-5 NA TRBV5-1
TGTGCCAGCATTAGCGGGGGGGCAGATACGCAGTATTTT CASISGGADTQYF NA TRBJ2-3 TRBD2 TRBV2
TGTGCCAGCAGCTTGGTCCCTTCGGCGGGCGAGCAGTACTTC CASSLVPSAGEQYF NA TRBJ2-7 NA TRBV5-5
TGCAGCGCCAGGCGGGCCTACGAGCAGTACTTC CSARRAYEQYF NA TRBJ2-7 NA TRBV29-1
TGTGCCAGCAGTACCACAGGGGGCCCTAACTATGGCTACACCTTC CASSTTGGPNYGYTF NA TRBJ1-2 TRBD1 TRBV27
TGTGCCAGCAGTCCAGGGTACGGAAACACCATATATTTT CASSPGYGNTIYF NA TRBJ1-3 NA TRBV9
TGTGCCAGCAGCGGAGGGGCCCAAGGAATTTCACCCCTCCACTTT CASSGGAQGISPLHF NA TRBJ1-6 NA TRBV5-6
TGTGCTAGTGGTTGGTACCTAGCGGGTAGCACAGATACGCAGTATTTT CASGWYLAGSTDTQYF few TRBJ2-3 TRBD2 TRBV12-5